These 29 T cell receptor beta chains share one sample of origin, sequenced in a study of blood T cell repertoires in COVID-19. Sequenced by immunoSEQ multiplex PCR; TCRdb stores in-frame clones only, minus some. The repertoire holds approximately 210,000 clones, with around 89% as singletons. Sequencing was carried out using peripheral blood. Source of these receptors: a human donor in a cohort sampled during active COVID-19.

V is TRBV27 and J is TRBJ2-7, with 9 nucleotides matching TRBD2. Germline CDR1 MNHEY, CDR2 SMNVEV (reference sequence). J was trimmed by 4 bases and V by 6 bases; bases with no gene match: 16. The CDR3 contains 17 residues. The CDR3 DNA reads TGTGCCAGCAGCCCCCCCCCACTAGCGGGTCCCAGGTACGAGCAGTACTTC. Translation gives CASSPPPLAGPRYEQYF.

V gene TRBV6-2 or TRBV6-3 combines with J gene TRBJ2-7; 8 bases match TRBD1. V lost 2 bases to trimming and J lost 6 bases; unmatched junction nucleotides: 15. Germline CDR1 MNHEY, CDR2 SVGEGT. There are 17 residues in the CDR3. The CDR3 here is CASSYAPWDRPQVEQYF. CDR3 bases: TGTGCCAGCAGTTACGCTCCTTGGGACAGGCCCCAGGTCGAGCAGTACTTC.

CDR3 bases: TGTGCCAGCAGGGAGGGACAGCCTGATACCTTC. Encoded protein: CASREGQPDTF. The rearrangement uses TRBV12-3 or TRBV12-4 and TRBJ1-2; 7 nucleotides match TRBD1. The CDR3 contains 11 residues. The V gene end was trimmed by 6 bases and the J gene end by 14 bases; junction bases not matched to a gene: 9.

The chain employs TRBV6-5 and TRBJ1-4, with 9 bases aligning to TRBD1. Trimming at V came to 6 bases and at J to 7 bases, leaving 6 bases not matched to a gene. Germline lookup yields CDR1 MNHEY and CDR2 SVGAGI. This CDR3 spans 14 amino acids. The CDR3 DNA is TGTGCCAGCAGACCGGGACAGGGCGGTGAAAAACTGTTTTTT. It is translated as CASRPGQGGEKLFF.

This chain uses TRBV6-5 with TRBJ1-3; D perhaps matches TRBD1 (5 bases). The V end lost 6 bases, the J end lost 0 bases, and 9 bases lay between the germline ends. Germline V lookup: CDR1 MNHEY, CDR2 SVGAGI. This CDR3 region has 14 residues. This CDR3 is CASRDTYSGNTIYF. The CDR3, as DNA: TGTGCCAGCAGGGACACTTACTCTGGAAACACCATATATTTT.

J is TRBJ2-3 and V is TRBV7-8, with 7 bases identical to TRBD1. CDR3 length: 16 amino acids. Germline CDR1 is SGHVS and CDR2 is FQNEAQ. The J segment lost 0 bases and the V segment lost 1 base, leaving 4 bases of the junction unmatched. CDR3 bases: TGTGCCAGCAGCTTAGGACAGGGTGTAAGCACAGATACGCAGTATTTT. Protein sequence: CASSLGQGVSTDTQYF.

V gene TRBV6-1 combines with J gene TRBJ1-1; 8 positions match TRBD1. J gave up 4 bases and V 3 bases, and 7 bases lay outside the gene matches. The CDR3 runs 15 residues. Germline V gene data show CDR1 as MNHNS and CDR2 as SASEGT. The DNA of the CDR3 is TGTGCCAGCAGTGAGCAGGGGGCAGGGGGCACTGAAGCTTTCTTT. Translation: CASSEQGAGGTEAFF.

The CDR3 here is CASSPSGAYNEQFF. The CDR3 nucleotides are TGTGCCAGCAGCCCGAGCGGAGCTTACAATGAGCAGTTCTTC. The chain employs TRBV9 and TRBJ2-1; tentatively, D is TRBD2 (5 bases). Trimming left V 4 bases short and J 4 bases short, with 12 bases between. Germline V gene sequence: CDR1 SGDLS, CDR2 YYNGEE. The CDR3 is 14 amino acids.

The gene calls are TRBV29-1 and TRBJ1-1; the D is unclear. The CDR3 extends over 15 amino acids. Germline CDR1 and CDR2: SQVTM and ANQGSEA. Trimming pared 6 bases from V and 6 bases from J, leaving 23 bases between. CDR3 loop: CSVARIRGLGAEAFF. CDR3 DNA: TGCAGCGTGGCCAGGATCCGGGGTTTGGGCGCTGAAGCTTTCTTT.

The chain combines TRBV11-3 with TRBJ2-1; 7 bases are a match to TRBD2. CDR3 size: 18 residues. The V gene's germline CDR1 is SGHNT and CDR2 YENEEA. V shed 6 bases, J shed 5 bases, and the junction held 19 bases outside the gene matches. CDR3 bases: TGTGCCAGCAGTCATAACGGCGGGGAGGGAGGACGAGACAATGAGCAGTTCTTC. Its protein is CASSHNGGEGGRDNEQFF.

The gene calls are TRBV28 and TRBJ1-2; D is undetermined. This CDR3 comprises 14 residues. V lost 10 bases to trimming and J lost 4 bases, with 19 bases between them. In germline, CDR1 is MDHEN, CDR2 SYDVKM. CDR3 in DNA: TGTGCCACCACCACCTCGTCGCAGATCTATGGCTACACCTTC. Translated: CATTTSSQIYGYTF.

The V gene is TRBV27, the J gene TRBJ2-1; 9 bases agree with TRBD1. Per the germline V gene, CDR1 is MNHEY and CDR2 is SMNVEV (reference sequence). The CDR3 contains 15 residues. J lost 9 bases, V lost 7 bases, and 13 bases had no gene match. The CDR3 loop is CASKDGQGRLGEQFF. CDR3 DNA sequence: TGTGCCAGCAAGGACGGACAGGGGAGGTTAGGTGAGCAGTTCTTC.

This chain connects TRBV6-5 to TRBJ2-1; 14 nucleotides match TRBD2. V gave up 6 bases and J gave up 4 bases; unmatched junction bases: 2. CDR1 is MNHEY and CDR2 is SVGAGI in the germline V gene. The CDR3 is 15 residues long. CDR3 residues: CASSGLAGGYNEQFF. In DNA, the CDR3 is TGTGCCAGCAGCGGACTAGCGGGGGGTTACAATGAGCAGTTCTTC.

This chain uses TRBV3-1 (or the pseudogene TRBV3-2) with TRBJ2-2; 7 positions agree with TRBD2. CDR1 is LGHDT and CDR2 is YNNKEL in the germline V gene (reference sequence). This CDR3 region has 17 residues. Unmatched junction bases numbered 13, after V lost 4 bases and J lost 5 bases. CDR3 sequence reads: CASSLRWAGEYTGELFF. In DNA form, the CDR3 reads TGTGCCAGCAGCCTCCGGTGGGCGGGAGAGTATACCGGGGAGCTGTTTTTT.

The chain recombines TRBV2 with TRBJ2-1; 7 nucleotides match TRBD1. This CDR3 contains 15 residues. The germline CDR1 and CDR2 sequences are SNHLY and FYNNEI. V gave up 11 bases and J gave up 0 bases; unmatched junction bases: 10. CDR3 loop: CAGQFGDSSYNEQFF. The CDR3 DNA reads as TGTGCCGGCCAATTTGGGGACAGCTCCTACAATGAGCAGTTCTTC.

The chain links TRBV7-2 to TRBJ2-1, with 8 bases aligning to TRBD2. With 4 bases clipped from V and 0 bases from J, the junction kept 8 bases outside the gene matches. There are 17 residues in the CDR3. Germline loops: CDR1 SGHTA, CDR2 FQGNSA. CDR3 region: CASSSLRRGASYNEQFF. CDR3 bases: TGTGCCAGCAGCTCCTTGAGGCGGGGGGCCTCCTACAATGAGCAGTTCTTC. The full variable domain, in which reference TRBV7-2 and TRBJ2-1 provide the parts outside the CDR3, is GAGVSQSPSNKVTEKGKDVELRCDPISGHTALYWYRQSLGQGLEFLIYFQGNSAPDKSGLPSDRFSAERTGGSVSTLTIQRTQQEDSAVYLCASSSLRRGASYNEQFFGPGTRLTVL.

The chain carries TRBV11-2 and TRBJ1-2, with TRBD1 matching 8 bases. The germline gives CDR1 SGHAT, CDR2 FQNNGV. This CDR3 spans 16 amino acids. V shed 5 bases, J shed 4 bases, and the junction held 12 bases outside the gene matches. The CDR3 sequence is CASSRTGGRESYGYTF. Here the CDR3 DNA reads TGTGCCAGCAGCCGAACAGGGGGTAGAGAATCCTATGGCTACACCTTC.

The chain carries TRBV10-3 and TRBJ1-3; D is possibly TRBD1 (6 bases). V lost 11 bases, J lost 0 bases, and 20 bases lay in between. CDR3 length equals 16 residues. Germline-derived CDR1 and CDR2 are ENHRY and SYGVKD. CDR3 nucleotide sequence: TGTGCCCATGCTACAGGGCCACTCTACTCTGGAAACACCATATATTTT. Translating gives CAHATGPLYSGNTIYF.

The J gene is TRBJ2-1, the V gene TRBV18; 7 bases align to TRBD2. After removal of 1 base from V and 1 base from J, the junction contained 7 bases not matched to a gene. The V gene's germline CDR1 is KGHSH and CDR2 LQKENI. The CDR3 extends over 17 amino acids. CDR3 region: CASSPRKRGRSYNEQFF. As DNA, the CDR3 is TGTGCCAGCTCACCACGAAAGCGGGGTCGGTCCTACAATGAGCAGTTCTTC.

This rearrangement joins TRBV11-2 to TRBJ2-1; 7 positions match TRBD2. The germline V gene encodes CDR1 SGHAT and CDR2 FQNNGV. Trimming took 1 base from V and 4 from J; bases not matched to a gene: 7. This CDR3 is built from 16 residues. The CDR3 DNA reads TGTGCCAGCAGCTTAGTCGGCAGCGGGGCTTACAATGAGCAGTTCTTC. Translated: CASSLVGSGAYNEQFF.

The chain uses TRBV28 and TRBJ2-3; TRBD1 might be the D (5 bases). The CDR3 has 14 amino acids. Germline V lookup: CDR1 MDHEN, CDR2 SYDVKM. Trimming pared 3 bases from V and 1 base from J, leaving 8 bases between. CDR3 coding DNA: TGTGCCAGCAGTTTCAGGGTTGGCACAGATACGCAGTATTTT. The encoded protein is CASSFRVGTDTQYF.

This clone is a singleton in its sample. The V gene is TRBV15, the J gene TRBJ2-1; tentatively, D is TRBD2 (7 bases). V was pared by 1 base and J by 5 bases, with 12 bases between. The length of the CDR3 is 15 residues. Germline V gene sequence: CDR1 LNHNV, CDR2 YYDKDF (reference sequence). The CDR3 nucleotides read TGTGCCACCAGCAGAGTAAAGCGGGACAACAATGAGCAGTTCTTC. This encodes CATSRVKRDNNEQFF.

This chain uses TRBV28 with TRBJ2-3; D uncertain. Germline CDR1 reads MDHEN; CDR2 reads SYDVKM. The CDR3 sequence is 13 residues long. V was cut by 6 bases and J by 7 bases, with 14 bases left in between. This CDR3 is CASSPYGFNTQYF. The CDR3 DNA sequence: TGTGCCAGCAGCCCATACGGGTTTAATACGCAGTATTTT.

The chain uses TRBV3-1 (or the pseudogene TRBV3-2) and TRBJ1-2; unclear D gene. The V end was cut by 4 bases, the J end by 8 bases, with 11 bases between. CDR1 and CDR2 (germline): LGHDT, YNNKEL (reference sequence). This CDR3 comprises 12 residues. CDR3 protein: CASSPPRGGYTF. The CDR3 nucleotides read TGTGCCAGCAGCCCGCCTAGAGGCGGCTACACCTTC.

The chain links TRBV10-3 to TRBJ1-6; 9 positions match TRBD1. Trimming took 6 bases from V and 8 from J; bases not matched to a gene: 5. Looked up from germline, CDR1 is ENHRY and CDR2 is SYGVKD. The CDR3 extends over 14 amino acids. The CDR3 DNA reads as TGTGCCATCAGCCGGACAGGGGAGGATTCACCCCTCCACTTT. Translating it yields CAISRTGEDSPLHF.

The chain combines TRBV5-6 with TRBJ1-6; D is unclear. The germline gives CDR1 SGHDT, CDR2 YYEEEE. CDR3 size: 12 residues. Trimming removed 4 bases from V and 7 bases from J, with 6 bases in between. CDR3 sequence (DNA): TGTGCCAGCAGCCCGGGGAATTCACCCCTCCACTTT. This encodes CASSPGNSPLHF. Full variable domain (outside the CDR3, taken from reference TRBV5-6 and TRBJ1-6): DAGVTQSPTHLIKTRGQQVTLRCSPKSGHDTVSWYQQALGQGPQFIFQYYEEEERQRGNFPDRFSGHQFPNYSSELNVNALLLGDSALYLCASSPGNSPLHFGNGTRLTVT.

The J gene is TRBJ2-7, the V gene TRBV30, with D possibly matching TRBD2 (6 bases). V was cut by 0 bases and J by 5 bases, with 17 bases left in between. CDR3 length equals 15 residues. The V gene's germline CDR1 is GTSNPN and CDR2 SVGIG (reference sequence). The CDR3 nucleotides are TGTGCCTGGAGTGTTTTTAAGGGAGGTAATCACGAGCAGTACTTC. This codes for CAWSVFKGGNHEQYF.

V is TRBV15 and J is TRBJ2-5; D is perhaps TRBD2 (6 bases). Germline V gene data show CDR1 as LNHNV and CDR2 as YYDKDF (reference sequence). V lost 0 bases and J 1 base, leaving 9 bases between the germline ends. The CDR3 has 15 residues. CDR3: CATSRDPGVQETQYF. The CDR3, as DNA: TGTGCCACCAGCAGAGATCCGGGGGTCCAAGAGACCCAGTACTTC.

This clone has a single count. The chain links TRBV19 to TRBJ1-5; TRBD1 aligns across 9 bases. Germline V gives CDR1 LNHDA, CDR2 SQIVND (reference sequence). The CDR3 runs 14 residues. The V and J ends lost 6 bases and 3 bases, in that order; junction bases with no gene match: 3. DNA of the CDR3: TGTGCCAGTAGGGGGGACAGGGTCAATCAGCCCCAGCATTTT. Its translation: CASRGDRVNQPQHF.